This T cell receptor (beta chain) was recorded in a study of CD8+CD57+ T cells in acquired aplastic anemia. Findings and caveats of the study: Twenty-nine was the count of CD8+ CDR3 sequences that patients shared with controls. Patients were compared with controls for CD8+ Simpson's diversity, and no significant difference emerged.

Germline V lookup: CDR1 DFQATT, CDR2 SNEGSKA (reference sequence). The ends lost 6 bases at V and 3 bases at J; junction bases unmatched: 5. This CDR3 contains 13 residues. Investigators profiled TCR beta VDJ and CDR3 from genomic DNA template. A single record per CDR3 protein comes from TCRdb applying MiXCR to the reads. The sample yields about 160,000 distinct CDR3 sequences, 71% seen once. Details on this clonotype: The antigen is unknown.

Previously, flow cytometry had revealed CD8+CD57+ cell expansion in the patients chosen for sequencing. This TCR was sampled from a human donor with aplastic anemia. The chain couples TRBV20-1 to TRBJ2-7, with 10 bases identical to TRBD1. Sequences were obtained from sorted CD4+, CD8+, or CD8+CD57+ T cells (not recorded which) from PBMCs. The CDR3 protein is CSAPGQGYYEQYF. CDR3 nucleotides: TGCAGTGCCCCGGGACAGGGGTACTACGAGCAGTACTTC.